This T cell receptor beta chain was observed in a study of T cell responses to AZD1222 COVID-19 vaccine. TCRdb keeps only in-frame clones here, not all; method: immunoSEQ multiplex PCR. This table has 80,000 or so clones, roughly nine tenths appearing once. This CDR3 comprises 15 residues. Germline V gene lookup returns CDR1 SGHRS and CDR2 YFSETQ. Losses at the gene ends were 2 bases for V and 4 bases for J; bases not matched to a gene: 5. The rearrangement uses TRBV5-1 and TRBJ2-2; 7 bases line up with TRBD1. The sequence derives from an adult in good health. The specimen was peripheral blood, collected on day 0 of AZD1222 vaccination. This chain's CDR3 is CASSFGSGGTGELFF. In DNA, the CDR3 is TGCGCCAGCAGCTTCGGGTCAGGGGGCACCGGGGAGCTGTTTTTT. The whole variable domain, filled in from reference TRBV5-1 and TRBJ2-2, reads KAGVTQTPRYLIKTRGQQVTLSCSPISGHRSVSWYQQTPGQGLQFLFEYFSETQRNKGNFPGRFSGRQFSNSRSEMNVSTLELGDSALYLCASSFGSGGTGELFFGEGSRLTVL.